Following are 16 T cell receptor beta chains from one sample sequenced in a study of T-cell memory formation after mild COVID-19. TCRdb redid the calling of the 5' RACE reads with MiXCR, one entry per CDR3 protein. Of approximately 580,000 distinct CDR3 sequences in the sample, 20% are singletons; the top ten hold around 13%. Sequenced: PBMCs or a T cell subset sorted from them (not recorded which). These receptor sequences come from an adult woman who had mild COVID-19 (a few samples of this study predate the infection). Cell type and time point are not known.

The chain combines TRBV14 with TRBJ1-2; no clear D gene. The V gene lost 0 bases and the J gene lost 13 bases, with 24 bases spanning the gap. This CDR3 spans 16 amino acids. CDR1 and CDR2 from the germline V gene are SGHDN and FVKESK. The CDR3 loop is CASSQDSGGSMGYGTF. The CDR3, as DNA: TGTGCCAGCAGCCAAGATTCGGGCGGCTCCATGGGTTACGGCACCTTC.

The genes are TRBV12-3 or TRBV12-4 and TRBJ2-3, with D maybe TRBD2 (5 bases). Trimming shortened V by 10 bases and J by 0 bases, and 11 bases separated the two germline ends. The CDR3 consists of 13 residues. This CDR3 reads CAIRGESTDTQYF. The CDR3 DNA reads as TGTGCCATACGTGGGGAGAGCACAGATACGCAGTATTTT.

This clonotype was counted a single time. This chain uses TRBV7-2 with TRBJ1-3, with a weak D call TRBD1 (5 bases). The CDR3 runs to 15 residues. Germline V gives CDR1 SGHTA, CDR2 FQGNSA. Trimming cost V 5 bases and J 7 bases, with 18 bases left between them. CDR3 in amino acids: CASSPLPTEGNTIYF. As DNA, the CDR3 is TGTGCCAGCAGCCCACTACCGACTGAGGGGAACACCATATATTTT.

This clonotype was recorded at least ten times. The V and J genes are TRBV5-1 and TRBJ2-1; TRBD1 matches 11 bases. Germline V gene sequence: CDR1 SGHRS, CDR2 YFSETQ. The CDR3 is made up of 15 amino acids. Trimming at V came to 4 bases and at J to 3 bases, leaving 3 bases not matched to a gene. CDR3 protein: CASSQGQGGYNEQFF. The DNA for the CDR3 is TGCGCCAGCAGCCAGGGACAGGGGGGCTACAATGAGCAGTTCTTC.

The chain carries TRBV29-1 and TRBJ2-7; weak D call: TRBD2 (6 bases). Trimming removed 3 bases at V and 4 bases at J, with 10 bases between. Germline assignment: CDR1 SQVTM and CDR2 ANQGSEA. The CDR3 has 12 amino acids. This chain's CDR3 is CSVEGSGYEQYF. The CDR3 DNA sequence: TGCAGCGTTGAGGGCAGCGGGTACGAGCAGTACTTC.

This clonotype was seen a handful of times. The gene calls are TRBV10-3 and TRBJ1-2, with D perhaps matching TRBD1 (6 bases). Trimming left V 4 bases short and J 2 bases short, with 14 bases between. This CDR3 is 15 amino acids long. Germline V gene sequence: CDR1 ENHRY, CDR2 SYGVKD. CDR3 residues: CAISGGDRQNYGYTF. The CDR3 DNA follows: TGTGCCATCAGTGGAGGTGACAGGCAGAACTATGGCTACACCTTC.

This clonotype was recorded many times. The J gene is TRBJ1-5, the V gene TRBV4-3; the D is unclear. Germline CDR1 reads LGHNA; CDR2 reads YSLEER. V was pared by 1 base and J by 4 bases, with 5 bases between. This CDR3 is 13 amino acids long. This chain's CDR3 is CASSQGRNQPQHF. The CDR3 DNA is TGCGCCAGCAGCCAAGGACGGAATCAGCCCCAGCATTTT.

This clonotype has ten or more counts. The V and J genes are TRBV11-2 and TRBJ2-2, with TRBD2 identical over 8 bases. Trimming took 4 bases from V and 2 from J; bases not matched to a gene: 6. The germline CDR1 and CDR2 sequences are SGHAT and FQNNGV. CDR3 length equals 16 residues. In nucleotides, the CDR3 is TGTGCCAGCAGCTCCAGGACTAGCTTAAACACCGGGGAGCTGTTTTTT. This codes for CASSSRTSLNTGELFF.

This clonotype was detected only a few times. The V gene is TRBV5-8, the J gene TRBJ1-5; D gene uncertain. CDR3 size: 13 residues. V was trimmed by 4 bases and J by 5 bases, leaving 10 bases between them. Germline V CDR1 and CDR2: SGHTS, YDEGEE. The CDR3 sequence is CASSPWVDQPQHF. The CDR3, as DNA: TGTGCCAGCAGCCCCTGGGTGGATCAGCCCCAGCATTTT.

This clonotype appeared once. The chain employs TRBV5-1 and TRBJ2-5, with a weak D call TRBD1 (6 bases). V lost 4 bases and J lost 1, with 8 bases in between. There are 13 residues in the CDR3. Germline V gene data show CDR1 as SGHRS and CDR2 as YFSETQ. The CDR3 spells CASSRQVQETQYF. The DNA of the CDR3 is TGCGCCAGCAGCCGACAGGTCCAAGAGACCCAGTACTTC. The complete variable domain, with remaining parts taken from reference TRBV5-1 and TRBJ2-5, reads KAGVTQTPRYLIKTRGQQVTLSCSPISGHRSVSWYQQTPGQGLQFLFEYFSETQRNKGNFPGRFSGRQFSNSRSEMNVSTLELGDSALYLCASSRQVQETQYFGPGTRLLVL.

This clonotype was picked up a small number of times. The genes are TRBV19 and TRBJ2-1; the D is unclear. The CDR3 consists of 12 residues. CDR1 and CDR2 from the germline V gene are LNHDA and SQIVND (reference sequence). The V end lost 6 bases, the J end lost 3 bases, and 6 bases lay between the germline ends. The CDR3 spells CASSHGYNEQFF. The CDR3, as DNA: TGTGCCAGTAGCCACGGCTACAATGAGCAGTTCTTC.

The chain has TRBV5-1 and TRBJ1-2; 8 bases map to TRBD1. V trimming: 4 bases; J trimming: 8 bases; junction bases outside the gene matches: 25. CDR1 is SGHRS, CDR2 YFSETQ, per germline. The CDR3 runs 19 residues. The CDR3, as DNA: TGCGCCAGCAGCCCGTACCACGAGTATACCGTCGGGGGGGACAGGGGCTACACCTTC. Translating it yields CASSPYHEYTVGGDRGYTF.

The table lists this clonotype with a few counts. The V and J genes are TRBV29-1 and TRBJ1-3; D unclear. The germline gives CDR1 SQVTM, CDR2 ANQGSEA. The V and J ends lost 4 bases and 0 bases respectively, with 19 bases between them. The CDR3 is 17 residues long. DNA of the CDR3: TGCAGCGTTGGCTGGTTCCGGCAGGAGGGCTCTGGAAACACCATATATTTT. It yields the protein CSVGWFRQEGSGNTIYF.

The V gene is TRBV24-1, the J gene TRBJ2-2, with a tentative D call TRBD2 (6 bases). The V end was cut by 1 base, the J end by 3 bases, with 14 bases between. Per the germline V gene, CDR1 is KGHDR and CDR2 is SFDVKD. This CDR3 has 17 residues. CDR3 sequence (DNA): TGTGCCACCAGTGATTTTGGTTGGAGGGGCGACACCGGGGAGCTGTTTTTT. It translates to CATSDFGWRGDTGELFF.

This clonotype has only a few counts. J is TRBJ2-5 and V is TRBV7-9, with TRBD1 matching over 7 bases. The CDR3 is 14 amino acids. Germline V gives CDR1 SEHNR, CDR2 FQNEAQ (reference sequence). V lost 5 bases, J lost 4 bases, and 7 bases stayed unmatched. Here the CDR3 reads CASSVGTAPETQYF. DNA of the CDR3: TGTGCCAGCAGCGTGGGGACAGCTCCAGAGACCCAGTACTTC.

In this sample, this clonotype turned up a few times. The rearrangement uses TRBV29-1 and TRBJ2-7, with a tentative D call TRBD1 (5 bases). CDR3 length: 13 amino acids. Germline values: CDR1 SQVTM, CDR2 ANQGSEA. The germline V and J ends were trimmed by 5 bases and 4 bases, with 15 bases remaining between them. Here the CDR3 DNA reads TGCAGCGTTTCTTCAGGGAATTCATACGAGCAGTACTTC. It is translated as CSVSSGNSYEQYF.